The 31 T cell receptor beta chains in this list originate from one sample, sequenced in a study of memory CD4+ T cells and cytomegalovirus serostatus (dated by TCRdb to the late 2010s). The library was prepared using the immunoSEQ multiplex PCR assay. TCRdb carries this immuneACCESS record with in-frame sequences only. Its versions omit some clonotypes, under half of them owing to an unresolved V gene in the studies checked, with the rest unexplained. The sample table lists fewer than 90,000 clones, approximately 78% of them with a count of one. The ten largest clones represent just over 2.5% of the sample. A FACSAria II was used to sort memory CD4+ T cells, defined as single viable CD3+CD4+CD8-CD45RO+ cells. The sequenced sample consisted of memory CD4+ T cells from blood. The receptors shown here come from an adult in good health and CMV-seropositive.

This sequence joins TRBV11-2 and TRBJ2-1; 12 bases line up with TRBD2. Germline V gene sequence: CDR1 SGHAT, CDR2 FQNNGV. This CDR3 has 14 amino acids. V trimming: 7 bases; J trimming: 9 bases; junction bases outside the gene matches: 7. CDR3 nucleotides: TGTGCCAGCATGCCTAGCGGGGGGGCCTCTGAGCAGTTCTTC. Translated: CASMPSGGASEQFF.

This sequence joins TRBV2 and TRBJ1-2; D gene uncertain. CDR1 SNHLY and CDR2 FYNNEI come from the germline V gene. This CDR3 has 15 residues. The V gene lost 1 base and the J gene lost 0 bases, with 9 bases spanning the gap. The CDR3 nucleotides read TGTGCCAGCAGTGAAGAGGCACTAGCTAACTATGGCTACACCTTC. Protein sequence: CASSEEALANYGYTF.

This clone has a handful of counts. This rearrangement joins TRBV19 to TRBJ1-2, with D hard to call. Germline V CDR1 and CDR2: LNHDA, SQIVND (reference sequence). The V end was cut by 8 bases, the J end by 0 bases, with 13 bases between. The CDR3 is 14 amino acids. CDR3 sequence (DNA): TGTGCCAGTTCCTTTCCGGGAGCTAACTATGGCTACACCTTC. It is translated as CASSFPGANYGYTF.

This clone was counted a few times. The rearrangement links TRBV7-9 to TRBJ1-2; TRBD1 is a possible D gene (5 bases). Trimming removed 6 bases at V and 5 bases at J, with 13 bases between. The CDR3 extends over 13 amino acids. CDR1 SEHNR and CDR2 FQNEAQ come from the germline V gene (reference sequence). This CDR3 is CASRPQGGYGYTF. The CDR3 region has the DNA TGTGCCAGCAGACCGCAGGGAGGGTATGGCTACACCTTC.

A few counts support this clone. This chain connects TRBV11-3 to TRBJ2-1, with D perhaps assigned TRBD1 or TRBD2 (5 bases each). The length of the CDR3 is 13 residues. Germline CDR1 and CDR2: SGHNT and YENEEA. Trimming took off 10 bases at V and 6 bases at J, with 16 bases between the two ends. The CDR3 loop reads CATGQGNFNEQFF. CDR3 nucleotides: TGTGCCACGGGGCAGGGAAACTTCAATGAGCAGTTCTTC.

The chain combines TRBV19 with TRBJ2-7, with 7 positions matching TRBD1. Trimming at V came to 1 base and at J to 3 bases, leaving 6 bases not matched to a gene. Germline V gene data show CDR1 as LNHDA and CDR2 as SQIVND (reference sequence). The CDR3 is 15 residues long. This chain's CDR3 is CASSIGLGQSYEQYV. CDR3 DNA: TGTGCCAGTAGTATAGGTTTGGGACAGAGCTACGAGCAGTACGTC.

The chain employs TRBV6-6 and TRBJ1-5; D is perhaps TRBD1 (5 bases). Germline assignment: CDR1 MNHNY and CDR2 SVGAGI (reference sequence). V lost 7 bases and J lost 3, with 13 bases in between. The CDR3 is 14 residues long. The CDR3: CASTGQGFNQPQHF. CDR3 bases: TGTGCCAGCACCGGCCAGGGATTCAATCAGCCCCAGCATTTT.

The chain employs TRBV7-9 and TRBJ1-2; no firm D call. Germline V gene data show CDR1 as SEHNR and CDR2 as FQNEAQ (reference sequence). Trimming stripped 1 base from V and 10 bases from J, with 10 bases between. This CDR3 is 12 amino acids long. In nucleotides, the CDR3 is TGTGCCAGCAGCTTAGGTGGACTCCACTACACCTTC. This translates into CASSLGGLHYTF.

In this sample, this clone turned up once. The J gene is TRBJ1-6, the V gene TRBV2, with D hard to call. Germline V CDR1 and CDR2: SNHLY, FYNNEI. CDR3 length: 14 amino acids. The V end was cut by 4 bases, the J end by 6 bases, with 10 bases between. CDR3 sequence: CASSGGWVNSPLHF. The DNA of the CDR3 is TGTGCCAGCAGTGGGGGTTGGGTTAATTCACCCCTCCACTTT.

This clone has a handful of counts. The chain uses TRBV6-1 and TRBJ1-1; 7 bases match TRBD1. J lost 8 bases, V lost 3 bases, and 0 bases had no gene match. The length of the CDR3 is 11 residues. The germline CDR1 and CDR2 sequences are MNHNS and SASEGT. Here the CDR3 reads CASSDRGEAFF. CDR3 DNA sequence: TGTGCCAGCAGTGACAGGGGGGAAGCTTTCTTT.

The CDR3 reads CASSSGVQETQYF. CDR3 DNA: TGTGCCAGCAGTTCAGGGGTACAAGAGACCCAGTACTTC. V gene TRBV28 combines with J gene TRBJ2-5, with D possibly matching TRBD1 (6 bases). This CDR3 contains 13 residues. CDR1 and CDR2 from the germline V gene are MDHEN and SYDVKM. Trimming removed 4 bases from V and 2 bases from J, with 8 bases in between.

The chain uses TRBV6-6 and TRBJ1-2; maybe TRBD1 (5 bases). Germline V gene lookup returns CDR1 MNHNY and CDR2 SVGAGI (reference sequence). Trimming cost V 5 bases and J 7 bases, with 14 bases left between them. CDR3 length: 13 residues. CDR3 in DNA: TGTGCCAGCAGTCATAGGGGAAGAGGTGGCTACACCTTC. Protein sequence: CASSHRGRGGYTF.

This clone appeared a single time. The V and J genes are TRBV15 and TRBJ1-5, with D possibly being TRBD1 (5 bases). The CDR3 runs 15 residues. Trimming cost V 0 bases and J 10 bases, with 16 bases left between them. The germline V gene encodes CDR1 LNHNV and CDR2 YYDKDF (reference sequence). The CDR3 coding sequence is TGTGCCACCAGCAGAGATCTGAACAGGTTTAACCCCCAGCATTTT. Protein product: CATSRDLNRFNPQHF.

This clone was seen a few times. CDR3: CASSPGRGAFF. CDR3 DNA: TGTGCCAGTAGTCCTGGACGAGGAGCTTTCTTT. The gene calls are TRBV19 and TRBJ1-1; D unresolved. Germline V lookup: CDR1 LNHDA, CDR2 SQIVND (reference sequence). V lost 5 bases to trimming and J lost 10 bases, with 11 bases between them. This CDR3 contains 11 residues.

The chain has TRBV28 and TRBJ2-6; TRBD2 matches at 8 bases. CDR3 length: 17 amino acids. Germline assignment: CDR1 MDHEN and CDR2 SYDVKM. V gave up 8 bases and J gave up 0 bases; unmatched junction bases: 9. The CDR3 loop is CASGPGGAPSGANVLTF. CDR3 bases: TGTGCCAGCGGTCCGGGAGGGGCCCCCTCTGGGGCCAACGTCCTGACTTTC.

The chain carries TRBV30 and TRBJ2-1; D remains unclear. This CDR3 spans 13 amino acids. V was cut by 4 bases and J by 9 bases, with 16 bases left in between. Germline lookup yields CDR1 GTSNPN and CDR2 SVGIG (reference sequence). CDR3 DNA sequence: TGTGCCTGGAATCCCTCCCACACGGGTGAGCAGTTCTTC. Residues: CAWNPSHTGEQFF.

This chain uses TRBV18 with TRBJ1-6; no firm D call. This CDR3 is built from 12 residues. V lost 3 bases and J 7 bases, leaving 4 bases between the germline ends. CDR1 is KGHSH and CDR2 is LQKENI in the germline V gene. CDR3 protein: CASSPGNSPLHF. The CDR3 nucleotides read TGTGCCAGCTCACCGGGGAATTCACCCCTCCACTTT.

The chain couples TRBV20-1 to TRBJ2-1; no clear D gene. The V gene's germline CDR1 is DFQATT and CDR2 SNEGSKA (reference sequence). CDR3 size: 9 residues. Trimming removed 6 bases from V and 8 bases from J, with 5 bases in between. The CDR3 is CSAADEQFF. The CDR3 DNA follows: TGCAGTGCCGCGGATGAGCAGTTCTTC.

The gene calls are TRBV25-1 and TRBJ2-2, with D perhaps TRBD1 (5 bases). Germline V gene sequence: CDR1 MGHDK, CDR2 SYGVNS. The CDR3 has 15 residues. Trimming stripped 6 bases from V and 7 bases from J, with 18 bases between. The CDR3 sequence is CASRDDVGLSGELFF. In DNA form, the CDR3 reads TGTGCCAGCAGGGACGACGTGGGGCTCAGCGGGGAGCTGTTTTTT.

This chain links TRBV28 with TRBJ2-3, with D perhaps TRBD2 (5 bases). Trimming stripped 6 bases from V and 0 bases from J, with 7 bases between. CDR3 length: 13 amino acids. The germline V gene encodes CDR1 MDHEN and CDR2 SYDVKM. The CDR3, as DNA: TGTGCCAGCAGGCCGGGAAGCACAGATACGCAGTATTTT. This translates into CASRPGSTDTQYF.

The table lists this clone with a few counts. The CDR3 DNA sequence: TGTGCCAGCAGTACCTACAGGGACCCCTCCACTGAAGCTTTCTTT. It encodes CASSTYRDPSTEAFF. The gene calls are TRBV28 and TRBJ1-1; possibly TRBD1 for D (6 bases). Trimming shortened V by 5 bases and J by 4 bases, and 17 bases separated the two germline ends. Germline lookup yields CDR1 MDHEN and CDR2 SYDVKM. CDR3 length: 15 residues.

The J gene is TRBJ2-4, the V gene TRBV19; 11 bases align to TRBD2. CDR3 length equals 17 residues. Trimming cost V 3 bases and J 3 bases; bases outside gene matches: 7. Looked up from germline, CDR1 is LNHDA and CDR2 is SQIVND (reference sequence). CDR3 protein: CASSIGVAGGYKNIQYF. The CDR3 DNA is TGTGCCAGTAGTATCGGGGTAGCGGGGGGGTACAAAAACATTCAGTACTTC.

The chain combines TRBV28 with TRBJ1-1, with a possible D match to TRBD1 (5 bases). Per the germline V gene, CDR1 is MDHEN and CDR2 is SYDVKM. V lost 4 bases and J lost 1, with 13 bases in between. The CDR3 is 15 amino acids. The CDR3 DNA follows: TGTGCCAGCAGTTCCCTGACAGAAGGGAACACTGAAGCTTTCTTT. This gives the protein CASSSLTEGNTEAFF.

This CDR3 is CASSLALNRETQYF. CDR3 in DNA: TGCGCCAGCAGCTTGGCTTTGAACCGGGAGACCCAGTACTTC. The J gene is TRBJ2-5, the V gene TRBV5-1; no clear D. Trimming removed 0 bases at V and 5 bases at J, with 11 bases between. Looked up from germline, CDR1 is SGHRS and CDR2 is YFSETQ. CDR3 length equals 14 residues.

The rearrangement joins TRBV5-1 to TRBJ2-1, with D uncertain. Trimming cost V 0 bases and J 1 base, with 5 bases left between them. The CDR3 extends over 14 amino acids. Germline V gives CDR1 SGHRS, CDR2 YFSETQ. As DNA, the CDR3 is TGCGCCAGCAGCTTGGCTACATCCTACAATGAGCAGTTCTTC. This codes for CASSLATSYNEQFF.

The chain uses TRBV4-1 and TRBJ1-1, with 7 bases matching TRBD1. J was trimmed by 4 bases and V by 0 bases; bases with no gene match: 17. CDR1 is MGHRA and CDR2 is YSYEKL in the germline V gene. The CDR3 runs to 19 residues. The CDR3 reads CASSQDRWQGDSRATEAFF. For the CDR3, the DNA is TGCGCCAGCAGCCAAGATCGCTGGCAGGGGGACTCCAGGGCCACTGAAGCTTTCTTT.

The rearrangement uses TRBV11-2 and TRBJ1-1; 8 nucleotides match TRBD1. The CDR3 sequence is 13 residues long. Germline CDR1 SGHAT, CDR2 FQNNGV. V shed 4 bases, J shed 4 bases, and the junction held 2 bases outside the gene matches. This chain's CDR3 is CASSSQGGTEAFF. DNA for the CDR3: TGTGCCAGCAGCTCACAGGGGGGCACTGAAGCTTTCTTT. Looking up the rest from reference TRBV11-2 and TRBJ1-1 gives the full variable domain: EAGVAQSPRYKIIEKRQSVAFWCNPISGHATLYWYQQILGQGPKLLIQFQNNGVVDDSQLPKDRFSAERLKGVDSTLKIQPAKLEDSAVYLCASSSQGGTEAFFGQGTRLTVV.

The V gene is TRBV5-6, the J gene TRBJ2-5; D not certain. CDR1 and CDR2 (germline): SGHDT, YYEEEE. V was trimmed by 2 bases and J by 1 base, leaving 9 bases between them. The CDR3 totals 14 residues. CDR3 DNA sequence: TGTGCCAGCAGCTTCTGGACCAGCCAAGAGACCCAGTACTTC. Its protein product is CASSFWTSQETQYF.

This clone was detected once. The CDR3 loop is CASGLWQTETQYF. The CDR3 bases are TGTGCTAGTGGTTTGTGGCAGACAGAGACCCAGTACTTC. The rearrangement uses TRBV12-5 and TRBJ2-5, with unresolved D. Trimming stripped 2 bases from V and 4 bases from J, with 8 bases between. The CDR3 is 13 amino acids. CDR1 is LGHNT and CDR2 is FRNRAP in the germline V gene.

V is TRBV27 and J is TRBJ2-1; D perhaps matches TRBD1 (5 bases). The CDR3 has 15 residues. Trimming took 5 bases from V and 2 from J, leaving 13 bases between them. Germline V gene data show CDR1 as MNHEY and CDR2 as SMNVEV (reference sequence). CDR3 in amino acids: CASSRDSLTYNEQFF. The CDR3 DNA reads as TGTGCCAGCAGTCGAGACAGCCTTACCTACAATGAGCAGTTCTTC.

The chain combines TRBV27 with TRBJ2-7, with D possibly matching TRBD1 (6 bases). Germline V CDR1 and CDR2: MNHEY, SMNVEV (reference sequence). This CDR3 spans 16 amino acids. V gave up 3 bases and J gave up 0 bases, with 15 bases separating them. The CDR3 DNA follows: TGTGCCAGCAGTTTCCCAGGGACATTCTTCTCCTACGAGCAGTACGTC. It is translated as CASSFPGTFFSYEQYV.